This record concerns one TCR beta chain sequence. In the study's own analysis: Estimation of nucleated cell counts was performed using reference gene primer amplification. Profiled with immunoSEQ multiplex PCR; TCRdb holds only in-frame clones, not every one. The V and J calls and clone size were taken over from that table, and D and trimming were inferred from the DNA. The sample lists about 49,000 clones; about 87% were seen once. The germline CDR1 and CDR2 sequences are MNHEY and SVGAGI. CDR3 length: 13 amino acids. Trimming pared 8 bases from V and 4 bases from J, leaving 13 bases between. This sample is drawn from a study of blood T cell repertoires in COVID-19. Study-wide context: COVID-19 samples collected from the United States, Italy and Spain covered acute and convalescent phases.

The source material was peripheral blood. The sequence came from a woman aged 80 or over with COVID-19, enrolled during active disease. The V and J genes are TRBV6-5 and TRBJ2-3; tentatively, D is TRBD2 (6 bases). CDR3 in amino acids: CASARRGADTQYF. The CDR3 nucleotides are TGTGCCAGCGCTAGGAGGGGCGCAGATACGCAGTATTTT.